These 27 T cell receptor beta chains originate from one sample sequenced in a study of spatial heterogeneity in lung cancer. TCRdb ran MiXCR on the 5' RACE reads and lists one entry per CDR3 protein. The table has 25,000 to 30,000 distinct CDR3 sequences, roughly 8% seen once. Documented time point: sample taken at primary tumor resection. Material for sequencing was whole RNA from tumor, nontumor lung or frozen PBMC, left unsorted. This specimen was PBMCs, taken at surgery. These receptors came from a female donor with early-stage non-small cell lung cancer.

This clonotype was recorded a few times. The chain uses TRBV6-2 or TRBV6-3 and TRBJ2-3; no clear D gene. The V end lost 0 bases, the J end lost 4 bases, and 5 bases lay between the germline ends. The CDR3 covers 13 residues. Germline loops: CDR1 MNHEY, CDR2 SVGEGT. CDR3 sequence: CASSYSMADTQYF. The CDR3 nucleotides are TGTGCCAGCAGTTACTCGATGGCAGATACGCAGTATTTT.

In its sample, this clonotype was seen many times. J is TRBJ2-3 and V is TRBV24-1; 10 nucleotides line up with TRBD1. CDR3 length: 13 amino acids. V shed 9 bases and J 3 bases; nucleotides not matched to a gene: 2. Per the germline V gene, CDR1 is KGHDR and CDR2 is SFDVKD. CDR3 in amino acids: CATGTGVTDTQYF. Written as DNA, the CDR3 is TGTGCCACCGGGACAGGGGTTACAGATACGCAGTATTTT.

This clonotype was found many times. The genes are TRBV4-1 and TRBJ1-1; a weak D match, TRBD1 (5 bases). The CDR3 sequence is 13 residues long. Trimming took off 1 base at V and 2 bases at J, with 5 bases between the two ends. Germline loops: CDR1 MGHRA, CDR2 YSYEKL. The DNA for the CDR3 is TGCGCCAGCAGCCAAGGGACAAACACTGAAGCTTTCTTT. This translates into CASSQGTNTEAFF.

About this clonotype itself: A much bigger clone sits one base away, suggesting this may be a read error. V is TRBV18 and J is TRBJ1-1, with TRBD1 identical over 12 bases. The CDR3 consists of 16 residues. In germline, CDR1 is KGHSH, CDR2 LQKENI. Here the CDR3 reads CASSPMGQGANTEALF. The CDR3 region has the DNA TGTGCCAGCTCACCAATGGGACAGGGGGCGAACACTGAAGCTCTCTTT.

This clonotype came up many times. The J gene is TRBJ2-7, the V gene TRBV5-1, with 9 bases that match TRBD1. The V segment lost 3 bases and the J segment 5 bases; nucleotides outside the gene matches: 9. The germline gives CDR1 SGHRS, CDR2 YFSETQ. This CDR3 contains 15 residues. The CDR3 sequence: CASSSLDRGGNEQYF. The CDR3 nucleotides are TGCGCCAGCAGCTCGCTCGACAGGGGGGGAAACGAGCAGTACTTC.

This clonotype has a count of ten or more. This chain connects TRBV19 to TRBJ2-2; 8 bases line up with TRBD1. V dropped 8 bases and J dropped 4; count of bases not matched to a gene: 9. The CDR3 extends over 15 amino acids. Germline values: CDR1 LNHDA, CDR2 SQIVND (reference sequence). The CDR3 DNA sequence: TGTGCCAGTCTACCAGGGGGCGCGGGCACCGGGGAGCTGTTTTTT. It yields the protein CASLPGGAGTGELFF.

This chain connects TRBV28 to TRBJ2-7; 13 bases match TRBD2. Unmatched junction bases numbered 3, after V lost 4 bases and J lost 0 bases. This CDR3 has 16 amino acids. Germline V gene lookup returns CDR1 MDHEN and CDR2 SYDVKM. This chain's CDR3 is CASSSGLAGSSYEQYF. The CDR3 DNA reads TGTGCCAGCAGTTCGGGACTAGCGGGAAGCTCCTACGAGCAGTACTTC.

This clonotype was picked up many times. The rearrangement links TRBV29-1 to TRBJ1-1; D unresolved. Germline V CDR1 and CDR2: SQVTM, ANQGSEA. The CDR3 length is 12 residues. The germline V and J ends were trimmed by 5 bases and 2 bases, with 9 bases remaining between them. CDR3 nucleotides: TGCAGCGTTAGACACAGTAACACTGAAGCTTTCTTT. Residues: CSVRHSNTEAFF.

This clonotype was recorded many times. This chain links TRBV28 with TRBJ2-5, with TRBD2 identical over 9 bases. The CDR3 totals 14 residues. Trimming removed 10 bases from V and 4 bases from J; junction bases left unmatched: 10. Germline CDR1 and CDR2: MDHEN and SYDVKM. Here the CDR3 DNA reads TGTGCCATAGGGGGTAGCGGGAGAGGAGAGACCCAGTACTTC. Its protein is CAIGGSGRGETQYF.

This clonotype was seen many times. V is TRBV28 and J is TRBJ2-7; D is unresolved. Trimming shortened V by 7 bases and J by 0 bases, and 16 bases separated the two germline ends. The CDR3 runs to 15 residues. Germline V gene data show CDR1 as MDHEN and CDR2 as SYDVKM. CDR3 DNA sequence: TGTGCCAGCACCTTGGGCAGGTCGAGCTCCTACGAGCAGTACTTC. Translating gives CASTLGRSSSYEQYF.

Relative to its sample, this clonotype is medium-sized. This chain links TRBV4-3 with TRBJ1-5, with D unclear. This CDR3 spans 13 amino acids. Germline-derived CDR1 and CDR2 are LGHNA and YSLEER. Deletions cut 4 bases from V and 5 bases from J, with 9 bases between. CDR3 protein: CASSLEEDQPQHF. CDR3 bases: TGCGCCAGCAGCCTGGAAGAGGATCAGCCCCAGCATTTT.

This clonotype occurred many times. V gene TRBV19 combines with J gene TRBJ1-2; TRBD1 agrees at 10 bases. Looked up from germline, CDR1 is LNHDA and CDR2 is SQIVND (reference sequence). This CDR3 has 15 residues. Trimming at V came to 5 bases and at J to 0 bases, leaving 3 bases not matched to a gene. The CDR3 DNA is TGTGCCAGTAGTCCAGGACAGGGGGCTAACTATGGCTACACCTTC. This gives the protein CASSPGQGANYGYTF.

This sequence joins TRBV10-3 and TRBJ2-1, with no clear D. Germline assignment: CDR1 ENHRY and CDR2 SYGVKD. The CDR3 sequence is 12 residues long. V lost 4 bases, J lost 8 bases, and 9 bases lay in between. The CDR3 region has the DNA TGTGCCATCAGTGTGCACAGCCATGAGCAGTTCTTC. This encodes CAISVHSHEQFF.

This clonotype was picked up many times. The gene calls are TRBV7-2 and TRBJ2-1, with D perhaps matching TRBD1 or TRBD2 (5 bases each). Trimming removed 4 bases from V and 4 bases from J, with 14 bases in between. The CDR3 contains 15 residues. CDR1 is SGHTA and CDR2 is FQGNSA in the germline V gene. CDR3 loop: CASSSPGPYYNEQFF. CDR3 DNA sequence: TGTGCCAGCAGCTCACCGGGACCCTATTACAATGAGCAGTTCTTC. Based on the CDR3 plus reference TRBV7-2 and TRBJ2-1, the full variable domain is GAGVSQSPSNKVTEKGKDVELRCDPISGHTALYWYRQSLGQGLEFLIYFQGNSAPDKSGLPSDRFSAERTGGSVSTLTIQRTQQEDSAVYLCASSSPGPYYNEQFFGPGTRLTVL.

This clonotype was detected ten times or more. V is TRBV7-2 and J is TRBJ1-5; TRBD1 matches at 9 bases. Germline CDR1 SGHTA, CDR2 FQGNSA. CDR3 length: 16 residues. With 3 bases clipped from V and 1 base from J, the junction kept 4 bases outside the gene matches. CDR3 nucleotides: TGTGCCAGCAGCTTGACAGGGGGAGTGAGCAATCAGCCCCAGCATTTT. This codes for CASSLTGGVSNQPQHF.

The sample holds many counts of this clonotype. This chain connects TRBV6-6 to TRBJ2-5; 8 nucleotides align to TRBD1. CDR3 size: 15 residues. Germline loops: CDR1 MNHNY, CDR2 SVGAGI (reference sequence). The J segment lost 6 bases and the V segment lost 5 bases, leaving 11 bases of the junction unmatched. The CDR3 spells CASSLGDRIPKTQYF. CDR3 DNA: TGTGCCAGCAGTCTGGGGGACAGGATCCCTAAGACCCAGTACTTC.

This clonotype was detected many times. This rearrangement joins TRBV7-6 to TRBJ2-7; the match to TRBD2 covers 10 bases. CDR1 and CDR2 from the germline V gene are SGHVS and FNYEAQ. This CDR3 is 16 amino acids long. J was trimmed by 2 bases and V by 5 bases; bases with no gene match: 9. CDR3 region: CASSPGSGRPTYEQYF. CDR3 coding DNA: TGTGCCAGCAGCCCTGGTAGCGGGAGGCCTACCTACGAGCAGTACTTC.

This clonotype was seen at least ten times. The rearrangement links TRBV5-4 to TRBJ2-7; D is unclear. Germline lookup yields CDR1 SGHNT and CDR2 YYREEE (reference sequence). This CDR3 comprises 16 residues. Between the trimmed V and J ends, which lost 2 bases and 2 bases, there was a span of 17 bases. This CDR3 is CASSFLGYVETYEQYF. The DNA for the CDR3 is TGTGCCAGCAGCTTTCTTGGTTATGTGGAAACCTACGAGCAGTACTTC.

This clonotype showed up just a few times. The chain combines TRBV6-5 with TRBJ1-2; D is undetermined. Between the trimmed V and J ends, which lost 5 bases and 5 bases, there was a span of 12 bases. The CDR3 length is 13 residues. Germline V gives CDR1 MNHEY, CDR2 SVGAGI. The CDR3 nucleotides read TGTGCCAGCAGTCTTAGGGAGCGATATGGCTACACCTTC. It yields the protein CASSLRERYGYTF.

This clonotype came up many times. The CDR3 is CSARDRDRAYTEAFF. Written as DNA, the CDR3 is TGCAGTGCTAGAGATCGGGACAGGGCCTACACTGAAGCTTTCTTT. The chain links TRBV20-1 to TRBJ1-1; 9 nucleotides align to TRBD1. J gave up 3 bases and V 0 bases, and 5 bases lay outside the gene matches. The CDR3 extends over 15 amino acids. Germline lookup yields CDR1 DFQATT and CDR2 SNEGSKA (reference sequence).

This clonotype was seen at least ten times. The chain joins TRBV11-2 to TRBJ1-2; 7 bases are shared with TRBD1. The germline gives CDR1 SGHAT, CDR2 FQNNGV. J gave up 5 bases and V 8 bases, and 11 bases lay outside the gene matches. The CDR3 has 14 amino acids. The CDR3 DNA follows: TGTGCCAGCTGCTCGGGACAGAATTTATATGGCTACACCTTC. This translates into CASCSGQNLYGYTF. Variable domain in full (rest from reference TRBV11-2 and TRBJ1-2): EAGVAQSPRYKIIEKRQSVAFWCNPISGHATLYWYQQILGQGPKLLIQFQNNGVVDDSQLPKDRFSAERLKGVDSTLKIQPAKLEDSAVYLCASCSGQNLYGYTFGSGTRLTVV.

This clonotype occurred many times. The chain couples TRBV20-1 to TRBJ1-1; a possible D gene is TRBD1 (5 bases). Germline-derived CDR1 and CDR2 are DFQATT and SNEGSKA (reference sequence). V was shortened by 3 bases and J by 4 bases, with 21 bases between the two germline ends. The CDR3 extends over 16 amino acids. The CDR3 protein is CSARNRGPTLGTEAFF. CDR3 coding DNA: TGCAGTGCTAGGAACCGGGGCCCTACCCTCGGCACTGAAGCTTTCTTT.

This chain joins TRBV27 and TRBJ2-5; 10 nucleotides line up with TRBD2. Per the germline V gene, CDR1 is MNHEY and CDR2 is SMNVEV (reference sequence). Trimming at V came to 5 bases and at J to 5 bases, leaving 5 bases not matched to a gene. There are 14 residues in the CDR3. The CDR3 loop reads CASSSGRAGETQYF. The CDR3 nucleotides read TGTGCCAGCAGTAGCGGGAGGGCGGGCGAGACCCAGTACTTC.

This clonotype occurred many times. This chain joins TRBV7-8 and TRBJ2-3; tentatively, D is TRBD2 (6 bases). The V end lost 4 bases, the J end lost 5 bases, and 10 bases lay between the germline ends. CDR3 size: 13 residues. The germline gives CDR1 SGHVS, CDR2 FQNEAQ. The CDR3 reads CASSSGGIDTQYF. CDR3 DNA sequence: TGTGCCAGCAGCTCGGGCGGGATAGATACGCAGTATTTT. The full variable domain, with the rest looked up from reference TRBV7-8 and TRBJ2-3, is GAGVSQSPRYKVAKRGQDVALRCDPISGHVSLFWYQQALGQGPEFLTYFQNEAQLDKSGLPSDRFFAERPEGSVSTLKIQRTQQEDSAVYLCASSSGGIDTQYFGPGTRLTVL.

As concerns this clonotype: The junction does not match germline at one end; this may be a read error. The chain combines TRBV12-3 or TRBV12-4 with TRBJ2-3; 7 nucleotides line up with TRBD2. This CDR3 has 15 amino acids. CDR3 nucleotides: TGTGCCAGCAGGGGTGGGGCGGGAGCGACAGATATGCAGTATTTT. It is translated as CASRGGAGATDMQYF.

This clonotype was detected only a few times. The chain is built from TRBV30 and TRBJ2-3; D not resolved. The V end was cut by 0 bases, the J end by 0 bases, with 4 bases between. Per germline, CDR1 GTSNPN and CDR2 SVGIG (reference sequence). CDR3 length: 13 amino acids. The chain's CDR3 is CAWSVRSTDTQYF. CDR3 nucleotide sequence: TGTGCCTGGAGTGTACGCAGCACAGATACGCAGTATTTT.

This clonotype was observed a handful of times. This rearrangement joins TRBV2 to TRBJ2-3; 12 bases line up with TRBD2. CDR1 is SNHLY and CDR2 is FYNNEI in the germline V gene. V lost 6 bases and J lost 1; bases outside the gene matches: 5. The CDR3 has 16 amino acids. The DNA for the CDR3 is TGTGCCAGCAGCGATAGACTAGCGGGGGGCACAGATACGCAGTATTTT. It yields the protein CASSDRLAGGTDTQYF.